Below are 20 T cell receptor beta chains sequenced from a single sample in a study of cytomegalovirus exposure and HLA in healthy donors. With 60 Vbeta and 13 Jbeta primers, the PCR was carried out. Generated by immunoSEQ multiplex PCR, the TCRdb table keeps only in-frame clones and is missing some. The sample holds about 97,000 clones, about three quarters seen once. The sequenced sample consisted of PBMCs. These receptors came from a man in his forties in good health and CMV-seronegative.

The gene calls are TRBV7-9 and TRBJ1-3, with 8 bases lining up with TRBD1. CDR3 length: 16 amino acids. Germline trimming cut 4 bases from V and 9 bases from J; bases unmatched to any gene: 14. CDR1 and CDR2 from the germline V gene are SEHNR and FQNEAQ (reference sequence). CDR3 region: CASSSRQGTVKGTIYF. CDR3 bases: TGTGCCAGCAGCTCGAGACAGGGGACGGTAAAAGGCACCATATATTTT. The complete variable domain, with remaining parts taken from reference TRBV7-9 and TRBJ1-3, reads DTGVSQNPRHKITKRGQNVTFRCDPISEHNRLYWYRQTLGQGPEFLTYFQNEAQLEKSRLLSDRFSAERPKGSFSTLEIQRTEQGDSAMYLCASSSRQGTVKGTIYFGEGSWLTVV.

The chain has TRBV14 and TRBJ1-1, with D maybe TRBD1 (5 bases). CDR1 SGHDN and CDR2 FVKESK come from the germline V gene. CDR3 length: 12 residues. The V and J ends lost 0 bases and 11 bases respectively, with 10 bases between them. The CDR3 region has the DNA TGTGCCAGCAGCCAAGATTTCGGGGGTGCTTTCTTT. Protein product: CASSQDFGGAFF.

The chain joins TRBV19 to TRBJ2-3, with 7 positions matching TRBD2. This CDR3 comprises 16 residues. The germline V gene has CDR1 LNHDA and CDR2 SQIVND (reference sequence). With 5 bases clipped from V and 2 bases from J, the junction kept 10 bases outside the gene matches. CDR3 protein: CASSAMTGGTTDTQYF. CDR3 bases: TGTGCCAGTAGTGCAATGACGGGGGGTACCACAGATACGCAGTATTTT. Filled out from reference TRBV19 and TRBJ2-3, the complete variable domain reads DGGITQSPKYLFRKEGQNVTLSCEQNLNHDAMYWYRQDPGQGLRLIYYSQIVNDFQKGDIAEGYSVSREKKESFPLTVTSAQKNPTAFYLCASSAMTGGTTDTQYFGPGTRLTVL.

This clone was counted between two and nine times. The chain employs TRBV6-5 and TRBJ1-1; TRBD1 matches 7 bases. The CDR3 spans 16 residues. J lost 1 base, V lost 4 bases, and 9 bases had no gene match. CDR1 MNHEY and CDR2 SVGAGI come from the germline V gene. The CDR3 sequence is CASSFFLGTANTEAFF. DNA for the CDR3: TGTGCCAGCAGTTTCTTCCTCGGGACAGCGAACACTGAAGCTTTCTTT.

The chain links TRBV11-2 to TRBJ2-7; 8 nucleotides agree with TRBD2. The V gene's germline CDR1 is SGHAT and CDR2 FQNNGV. This CDR3 comprises 15 residues. V shed 4 bases and J 4 bases; nucleotides not matched to a gene: 9. The CDR3 DNA sequence: TGTGCCAGCAGCTCCCCAGGGACTAGAGGGTACGAGCAGTACTTC. It yields the protein CASSSPGTRGYEQYF.

This clone was picked up one time. V and J are TRBV19 and TRBJ2-5; the D gene is possibly TRBD2 (5 bases). The V and J ends lost 7 bases and 2 bases respectively, with 11 bases between them. In germline, CDR1 is LNHDA, CDR2 SQIVND (reference sequence). The CDR3 is 13 residues long. In nucleotides, the CDR3 is TGTGCCAGTAACAAGGGCGGGCAAGAGACCCAGTACTTC. This gives the protein CASNKGGQETQYF.

This clone turned up a few times. This chain links TRBV7-8 with TRBJ1-2, with D possibly matching TRBD1 (5 bases). Trimming cost V 5 bases and J 4 bases, with 11 bases left between them. The CDR3 consists of 13 residues. Per the germline V gene, CDR1 is SGHVS and CDR2 is FQNEAQ. The CDR3 DNA is TGTGCCAGCAGCCGTTCAGGGTCCTATGGCTACACCTTC. Translated, it gives CASSRSGSYGYTF.

DNA for the CDR3: TGTGCCAGCAGCAAAACGAGGGATAGGAACACTGAAGCTTTCTTT. Its protein is CASSKTRDRNTEAFF. The rearrangement uses TRBV21-1 and TRBJ1-1. TRBV21-1 counts as a pseudogene. The CDR3 is 15 residues long.

The genes are TRBV29-1 and TRBJ1-6, with D uncertain. The germline V gene encodes CDR1 SQVTM and CDR2 ANQGSEA. The CDR3 extends over 16 amino acids. The V end lost 7 bases, the J end lost 2 bases, and 18 bases lay between the germline ends. CDR3 amino acids: CSAPGGGWAYNSPLHF. The CDR3 bases are TGCAGCGCCCCTGGTGGCGGGTGGGCCTATAATTCACCCCTCCACTTT.

The chain employs TRBV27 and TRBJ1-1; the D is unclear. The germline V and J ends were trimmed by 3 bases and 4 bases, with 12 bases remaining between them. In germline, CDR1 is MNHEY, CDR2 SMNVEV (reference sequence). This CDR3 spans 14 amino acids. The CDR3 reads CASSLEVWSTEAFF. CDR3 nucleotides: TGTGCCAGCAGTTTGGAGGTTTGGAGCACTGAAGCTTTCTTT.

The V and J genes are TRBV29-1 and TRBJ1-4; D is unclear. V lost 6 bases and J 2 bases, leaving 10 bases between the germline ends. The CDR3 is 13 amino acids. Germline CDR1 is SQVTM and CDR2 is ANQGSEA. In DNA, the CDR3 is TGCAGCGTCATACACGGGACTAATGAAAAACTGTTTTTT. It specifies CSVIHGTNEKLFF.

The chain links TRBV5-8 to TRBJ2-7; maybe TRBD1 (6 bases). The germline CDR1 and CDR2 sequences are SGHTS and YDEGEE. The CDR3 covers 15 residues. Trimming shortened V by 0 bases and J by 3 bases, and 13 bases separated the two germline ends. This CDR3 is CASSLGTAVFYEQYF. CDR3 bases: TGTGCCAGCAGCTTGGGGACAGCAGTGTTCTACGAGCAGTACTTC.

J is TRBJ1-2 and V is TRBV5-1; TRBD1 aligns across 8 bases. The germline gives CDR1 SGHRS, CDR2 YFSETQ. The length of the CDR3 is 13 residues. V was clipped by 3 bases and J by 6 bases; unmatched bases: 4. The CDR3 spells CASSYKTGDGYTF. The CDR3 bases are TGCGCCAGCAGCTACAAGACAGGGGATGGCTACACCTTC.

The chain uses TRBV7-9 and TRBJ2-2; tentatively, D is TRBD1 (6 bases). The germline gives CDR1 SEHNR, CDR2 FQNEAQ (reference sequence). Trimming stripped 7 bases from V and 0 bases from J, with 18 bases between. The length of the CDR3 is 17 residues. CDR3 coding DNA: TGTGCCAGCATCCCTACTCCTCGGGACACGAACACCGGGGAGCTGTTTTTT. This translates into CASIPTPRDTNTGELFF.

This clone was seen a few times. The chain is built from TRBV5-4 and TRBJ1-6; D might be TRBD1 (5 bases). CDR3 length equals 15 residues. The germline gives CDR1 SGHNT, CDR2 YYREEE (reference sequence). This CDR3 is CAFGVGRVRNSPLHF. CDR3 DNA sequence: TGTGCATTCGGAGTTGGCAGGGTCAGGAATTCACCCCTCCACTTT.

The genes are TRBV28 and TRBJ1-5, with 10 bases aligning to TRBD1. The trim removed 3 bases at V and 3 bases at J, leaving 5 bases unmatched. This CDR3 comprises 16 residues. CDR1 is MDHEN, CDR2 SYDVKM, per germline. The CDR3 region is CASSLGQGLLNQPQHF. The CDR3 coding sequence is TGTGCCAGCAGTTTGGGACAGGGGTTACTCAATCAGCCCCAGCATTTT.

This clone was seen only once. The chain carries TRBV20-1 and TRBJ1-1, with D possibly TRBD1 on 5 matching bases. V lost 8 bases, J lost 11 bases, and 18 bases lay in between. Germline V lookup: CDR1 DFQATT, CDR2 SNEGSKA (reference sequence). This CDR3 has 11 amino acids. CDR3 bases: TGCAGTCAGGTCCGAGAGGGGAGGGCTTTCTTT. It translates to CSQVREGRAFF.

The chain joins TRBV15 to TRBJ2-7; the D is unclear. CDR1 LNHNV and CDR2 YYDKDF come from the germline V gene (reference sequence). Trimming took 5 bases from V and 0 from J, leaving 14 bases between them. The CDR3 covers 15 residues. The CDR3 sequence is CATSPVSLSSYEQYF. The CDR3 DNA follows: TGTGCCACCAGCCCCGTTTCCTTGAGCTCCTACGAGCAGTACTTC.

This clone was seen a handful of times. The rearrangement joins TRBV9 to TRBJ1-4; the match to TRBD1 covers 7 bases. V was pared by 4 bases and J by 8 bases, with 5 bases of the junction left unmatched. The germline gives CDR1 SGDLS, CDR2 YYNGEE. This CDR3 has 13 residues. CDR3 sequence: CASSSLRGEKLFF. CDR3 nucleotide sequence: TGTGCCAGCAGCTCACTCAGGGGGGAAAAACTGTTTTTT.

Concerning this clone: The identical CDR3 is also encoded by other nucleotide sequences in the sample. The chain recombines TRBV7-2 with TRBJ2-5, with a weak D call TRBD1 (5 bases). V shed 0 bases and J shed 1 base, with 6 bases lying between them. Germline CDR1 reads SGHTA; CDR2 reads FQGNSA. This CDR3 is 14 amino acids long. Here the CDR3 DNA reads TGTGCCAGCAGCTTAGCGGGGCCCCAAGAGACCCAGTACTTC. It specifies CASSLAGPQETQYF.